Below, 17 T cell receptor beta chains from the same sample are listed, as sequenced in a study of blood T cell repertoires in COVID-19. TCRdb's copy holds only in-frame clones and misses some; the assay was immunoSEQ multiplex PCR. The sample has a few hundred thousand clones; around 87% are singletons. The sequenced sample consisted of peripheral blood. The source of these receptors is a man aged 18 to 30 with active or convalescent COVID-19.

V usage is TRBV15 and J usage is TRBJ2-5, with D possibly matching TRBD1 (5 bases). Per germline, CDR1 LNHNV and CDR2 YYDKDF (reference sequence). CDR3 size: 13 residues. Trimming cost V 5 bases and J 5 bases, with 12 bases left between them. Here the CDR3 DNA reads TGTGCCACCAGCCGTATCCAGGGTGAGACCCAGTACTTC. Translation: CATSRIQGETQYF.

This clone was observed a handful of times. The chain has TRBV10-2 and TRBJ2-2; 13 positions agree with TRBD2. The CDR3 is 15 residues long. With 9 bases clipped from V and 6 bases from J, the junction kept 7 bases outside the gene matches. CDR1 is WSHSY, CDR2 SAAADI, per germline. Written as DNA, the CDR3 is TGCGCCAGTCGGACTAGCGGGAGTATCGCCGGGGAGCTGTTTTTT. Translating gives CASRTSGSIAGELFF.

This rearrangement joins TRBV5-6 to TRBJ1-2, with D perhaps matching TRBD1 (5 bases). CDR3 size: 13 residues. Germline CDR1 and CDR2: SGHDT and YYEEEE. The V end was cut by 5 bases, the J end by 2 bases, with 10 bases between. This CDR3 is CASSTTGNYGYTF. The CDR3 DNA reads TGTGCCAGCAGTACAACAGGAAACTATGGCTACACCTTC.

The rearrangement uses TRBV6-6 and TRBJ2-7, with D perhaps TRBD1 (6 bases). CDR1 and CDR2 from the germline V gene are MNHNY and SVGAGI (reference sequence). This CDR3 has 14 residues. Deletions cut 0 bases from V and 3 bases from J, with 9 bases between. The CDR3 DNA reads TGTGCCAGCAGTTACTCGGGGACATACTACGAGCAGTACTTC. Its protein product is CASSYSGTYYEQYF.

This rearrangement joins TRBV29-1 to TRBJ2-3; perhaps TRBD1 as D (7 bases). V was clipped by 5 bases and J by 5 bases, with 17 bases between them. The germline CDR1 and CDR2 sequences are SQVTM and ANQGSEA. This CDR3 is 14 amino acids long. CDR3 nucleotide sequence: TGCAGCGTTTCCCGCGGGACAGATGGAGATACGCAGTATTTT. Translating gives CSVSRGTDGDTQYF.

The chain carries TRBV28 and TRBJ1-5, with TRBD1 as a possible D gene (6 bases). There are 14 residues in the CDR3. Per germline, CDR1 MDHEN and CDR2 SYDVKM. V gave up 8 bases and J gave up 0 bases, with 11 bases separating them. The CDR3 coding sequence is TGTGCCAGCTGGACAGAGATTAGCAATCAGCCCCAGCATTTT. Encoded protein: CASWTEISNQPQHF.

The chain uses TRBV28 and TRBJ2-6; 9 positions agree with TRBD1. The germline CDR1 and CDR2 sequences are MDHEN and SYDVKM. This CDR3 has 18 residues. J gave up 0 bases and V 5 bases, and 8 bases lay outside the gene matches. This CDR3 is CASSPGDRAYSGANVLTF. In DNA, the CDR3 is TGTGCCAGCAGTCCCGGGGACAGGGCTTACTCTGGGGCCAACGTCCTGACTTTC.

The gene calls are TRBV18 and TRBJ2-7; the match to TRBD2 covers 7 bases. Germline CDR1 is KGHSH and CDR2 is LQKENI. The V gene end was trimmed by 2 bases and the J gene end by 3 bases; junction bases not matched to a gene: 7. This CDR3 is 15 amino acids long. CDR3 DNA sequence: TGTGCCAGCTCACCATCGACGGGAGGAAACTACGAGCAGTACTTC. It codes for CASSPSTGGNYEQYF.

This chain joins TRBV3-1 (or the pseudogene TRBV3-2) and TRBJ2-1, with no clear D. V shed 0 bases and J shed 4 bases, with 10 bases lying between them. The germline V gene encodes CDR1 LGHDT and CDR2 YNNKEL (reference sequence). The CDR3 covers 15 residues. CDR3 sequence (DNA): TGTGCCAGCAGCCAAGATCTGGTCGGGTACAATGAGCAGTTCTTC. It yields the protein CASSQDLVGYNEQFF.

CDR3 amino acids: CASSLSGNSNQPQHF. The CDR3 nucleotides read TGTGCCAGCAGCTTGTCAGGAAATAGCAATCAGCCCCAGCATTTT. The chain has TRBV5-6 and TRBJ1-5; the D is unclear. Germline values: CDR1 SGHDT, CDR2 YYEEEE. Trimming left V 1 base short and J 0 bases short, with 8 bases between. The CDR3 is made up of 15 amino acids.

This clone was counted a single time. V usage is TRBV24-1 and J usage is TRBJ1-5; TRBD1 matches at 9 bases. The germline CDR1 and CDR2 sequences are KGHDR and SFDVKD. The CDR3 is 14 residues long. J gave up 5 bases and V 8 bases, and 6 bases lay outside the gene matches. CDR3 DNA: TGTGCCACCATCCACAGGGGGCGATATCAGCCCCAGCATTTT. It codes for CATIHRGRYQPQHF.

The rearrangement links TRBV7-8 to TRBJ2-1; 12 nucleotides agree with TRBD2. Unmatched junction bases numbered 8, after V lost 5 bases and J lost 12 bases. The CDR3 runs 14 residues. Germline CDR1 is SGHVS and CDR2 is FQNEAQ. The CDR3 reads CASSLGLAGFSQFF. In DNA form, the CDR3 reads TGTGCCAGCAGCCTCGGACTAGCGGGATTTTCGCAGTTCTTC.

J is TRBJ1-5 and V is TRBV12-3 or TRBV12-4; D is unresolved. The CDR3 consists of 13 residues. Trimming removed 3 bases from V and 6 bases from J, with 9 bases in between. CDR3 sequence reads: CASSFEASQPQHF. The DNA for the CDR3 is TGTGCCAGCAGTTTTGAGGCGAGTCAGCCCCAGCATTTT.

The chain links TRBV5-1 to TRBJ2-5, with D possibly TRBD1 on 5 matching bases. Looked up from germline, CDR1 is SGHRS and CDR2 is YFSETQ. CDR3 length: 13 residues. V was clipped by 0 bases and J by 4 bases, with 7 bases between them. The CDR3 loop reads CASSLARVETQYF. The CDR3 DNA is TGCGCCAGCAGCTTGGCCAGGGTAGAGACCCAGTACTTC.

This clone was observed once. This chain links TRBV7-9 with TRBJ1-4, with D unclear. The V and J ends lost 6 bases and 6 bases respectively, with 11 bases between them. The CDR3 totals 13 residues. Germline CDR1 reads SEHNR; CDR2 reads FQNEAQ (reference sequence). The CDR3 reads CASSNYHHEKLFF. CDR3 bases: TGTGCCAGCAGTAACTACCATCATGAAAAACTGTTTTTT.

The V and J genes are TRBV6-2 or TRBV6-3 and TRBJ2-3; tentative D call: TRBD2 (7 bases). The V end lost 9 bases, the J end lost 1 base, and 14 bases lay between the germline ends. Germline-derived CDR1 and CDR2 are MNHEY and SVGEGT. The CDR3 is made up of 14 amino acids. The chain's CDR3 is CASSQGRGTDTQYF. CDR3 DNA sequence: TGTGCCAGTAGTCAGGGGAGGGGCACAGATACGCAGTATTTT.

The chain carries TRBV2 and TRBJ2-7; possibly TRBD2 for D (6 bases). Germline V CDR1 and CDR2: SNHLY, FYNNEI. This CDR3 is built from 15 residues. V was clipped by 7 bases and J by 1 base, with 17 bases between them. CDR3: CASTIRDFVSYEQYF. CDR3 sequence (DNA): TGTGCCAGCACCATCCGGGACTTTGTATCCTACGAGCAGTACTTC.